These 13 T cell receptor beta chains came from one sample sequenced in a study of blood T cell repertoires in COVID-19. The repertoire was sequenced with immunoSEQ multiplex PCR; TCRdb's copy has only in-frame clones and lacks some. The data hold about 35,000 clones, with 80% to 90% observed a single time. Source material: peripheral blood. The receptors were sampled from a man over 45 with acute or convalescent COVID-19.

The gene calls are TRBV7-9 and TRBJ1-2; a possible D gene is TRBD1 (6 bases). The CDR3 totals 15 residues. V was pared by 7 bases and J by 6 bases, with 21 bases between. Germline CDR1 SEHNR, CDR2 FQNEAQ (reference sequence). The CDR3 nucleotides are TGTGCCAGCACCTCTTATTCTTTTCAGGGGAATGGCTACACCTTC. Translation: CASTSYSFQGNGYTF.

The rearrangement uses TRBV9 and TRBJ2-7; 10 bases fit TRBD2. The germline CDR1 and CDR2 sequences are SGDLS and YYNGEE. The CDR3 contains 15 residues. Losses at the gene ends were 4 bases for V and 2 bases for J; bases not matched to a gene: 6. The CDR3, as DNA: TGTGCCAGCAGCCCCCGGACTAGCGGACCCTACGAGCAGTACTTC. This gives the protein CASSPRTSGPYEQYF.

The chain employs TRBV4-1 and TRBJ1-1, with unresolved D. V was pared by 1 base and J by 3 bases, with 3 bases between. The CDR3 sequence is 12 residues long. Per the germline V gene, CDR1 is MGHRA and CDR2 is YSYEKL. For the CDR3, the DNA is TGCGCCAGCAGCCAAGCTCACACTGAAGCTTTCTTT. Translating it yields CASSQAHTEAFF.

V is TRBV28 and J is TRBJ2-7; 7 bases align to TRBD1. The germline V gene encodes CDR1 MDHEN and CDR2 SYDVKM. The CDR3 runs to 12 residues. V shed 10 bases and J 4 bases; nucleotides not matched to a gene: 7. The CDR3 region is CATRTGNYEQYF. CDR3 nucleotides: TGTGCCACCCGGACAGGAAATTACGAGCAGTACTTC.

This rearrangement joins TRBV2 to TRBJ2-2; the match to TRBD2 covers 10 bases. There are 16 residues in the CDR3. With 5 bases clipped from V and 2 bases from J, the junction kept 5 bases outside the gene matches. Germline-derived CDR1 and CDR2 are SNHLY and FYNNEI. CDR3 in amino acids: CASSLSGGVNTGELFF. The CDR3 region has the DNA TGTGCCAGCAGTCTAAGCGGGGGGGTTAACACCGGGGAGCTGTTTTTT. Combining the CDR3 with reference TRBV2 and TRBJ2-2 gives the whole variable domain EPEVTQTPSHQVTQMGQEVILRCVPISNHLYFYWYRQILGQKVEFLVSFYNNEISEKSEIFDDQFSVERPDGSNFTLKIRSTKLEDSAMYFCASSLSGGVNTGELFFGEGSRLTVL.

The chain carries TRBV5-1 and TRBJ2-2; 11 bases are shared with TRBD1. The ends lost 4 bases at V and 1 base at J; junction bases unmatched: 3. Germline CDR1 and CDR2: SGHRS and YFSETQ. The CDR3 sequence is 16 residues long. The CDR3 DNA is TGCGCCAGCAGCCCCGGGACAGGGGGGAACACCGGGGAGCTGTTTTTT. This translates into CASSPGTGGNTGELFF.

The rearrangement joins TRBV12-3 or TRBV12-4 to TRBJ1-1, with D tentatively TRBD1 (6 bases). The CDR3 extends over 11 amino acids. Trimming took 6 bases from V and 11 from J, leaving 13 bases between them. The chain's CDR3 is CASSPRGSAFF. The DNA of the CDR3 is TGTGCCAGCAGCCCGAGGGGGTCGGCTTTCTTT.

The V gene is TRBV24-1, the J gene TRBJ2-1; D is possibly TRBD1 (6 bases). The CDR3 has 13 residues. Trimming pared 7 bases from V and 4 bases from J, leaving 10 bases between. The germline gives CDR1 KGHDR, CDR2 SFDVKD. The CDR3 sequence: CATRGTRYNEQFF. The DNA for the CDR3 is TGTGCCACCAGGGGGACAAGATACAATGAGCAGTTCTTC.

This rearrangement joins TRBV13 to TRBJ2-7, with D possibly being TRBD1 (5 bases). V gave up 5 bases and J gave up 5 bases, with 25 bases separating them. Germline assignment: CDR1 PRHDT and CDR2 FYEKMQ (reference sequence). The CDR3 contains 17 residues. CDR3 amino acids: CASSGPPSRVGLHEQYF. Here the CDR3 DNA reads TGTGCCAGCAGCGGTCCCCCGTCTAGGGTGGGGCTCCACGAGCAGTACTTC.

V and J are TRBV24-1 and TRBJ2-1, with 8 nucleotides matching TRBD1. The germline CDR1 and CDR2 sequences are KGHDR and SFDVKD. Trimming took 6 bases from V and 10 from J; bases not matched to a gene: 7. The CDR3 spans 13 residues. CDR3: CATSPQGGYEQFF. In nucleotides, the CDR3 is TGTGCCACCAGTCCACAGGGGGGATACGAGCAGTTCTTC.

The J gene is TRBJ2-5, the V gene TRBV9; TRBD2 might be the D (7 bases). CDR1 is SGDLS and CDR2 is YYNGEE in the germline V gene. V shed 3 bases and J shed 5 bases, with 20 bases lying between them. The CDR3 is made up of 16 amino acids. The CDR3 sequence: CASSARPAGAGETQYF. In DNA form, the CDR3 reads TGTGCCAGCAGCGCCCGCCCGGCGGGGGCAGGGGAGACCCAGTACTTC.

The V gene is TRBV28, the J gene TRBJ2-1; the D gene is possibly TRBD2 (7 bases). The CDR3 runs to 14 residues. Trimming stripped 8 bases from V and 6 bases from J, with 17 bases between. In germline, CDR1 is MDHEN, CDR2 SYDVKM. This chain's CDR3 is CASEGGLGSNEQFF. The CDR3 DNA reads TGTGCCAGCGAGGGGGGGTTAGGATCCAATGAGCAGTTCTTC.

V gene TRBV5-1 combines with J gene TRBJ2-2, with D tentatively TRBD2 (6 bases). The germline gives CDR1 SGHRS, CDR2 YFSETQ. This CDR3 comprises 15 residues. Trimming removed 3 bases at V and 4 bases at J, with 13 bases between. CDR3 nucleotide sequence: TGCGCCAGCAGCTCGCTAGCGACGACCACCGGGGAGCTGTTTTTT. It encodes CASSSLATTTGELFF. The full variable domain, completed using reference TRBV5-1 and TRBJ2-2, is KAGVTQTPRYLIKTRGQQVTLSCSPISGHRSVSWYQQTPGQGLQFLFEYFSETQRNKGNFPGRFSGRQFSNSRSEMNVSTLELGDSALYLCASSSLATTTGELFFGEGSRLTVL.